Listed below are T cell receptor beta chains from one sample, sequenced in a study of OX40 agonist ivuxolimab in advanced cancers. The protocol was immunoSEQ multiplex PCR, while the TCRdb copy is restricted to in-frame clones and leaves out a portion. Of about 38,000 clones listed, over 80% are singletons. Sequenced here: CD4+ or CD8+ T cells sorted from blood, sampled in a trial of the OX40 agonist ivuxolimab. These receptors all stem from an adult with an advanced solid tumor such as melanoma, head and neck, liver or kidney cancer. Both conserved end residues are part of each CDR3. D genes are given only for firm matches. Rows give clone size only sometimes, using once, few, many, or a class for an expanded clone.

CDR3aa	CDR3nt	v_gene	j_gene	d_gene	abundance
CASSPGTDTQYF	TGTGCCAGCTCACCAGGCACAGATACGCAGTATTTT	TRBV18	TRBJ2-3	-	-
CSVDTLGQGWGYTF	TGCAGCGTCGACACTCTCGGACAGGGTTGGGGCTACACCTTC	TRBV29-1	TRBJ1-2	TRBD1	-
CASSLTSGGASPLHF	TGTGCCAGCAGCTTGACGTCAGGGGGTGCGTCACCCCTCCACTTT	TRBV5-4	TRBJ1-6	TRBD1	-
CASSSTSENEQFF	TGTGCCAGCAGCTCGACTAGCGAAAATGAGCAGTTCTTC	TRBV7-9	TRBJ2-1	TRBD2	once
CASSLARGLAGGRYEQFF	TGTGCCAGCAGCTTAGCGCGTGGACTAGCGGGGGGTCGATATGAGCAGTTCTTC	TRBV7-9	TRBJ2-1	TRBD2	-
CASINPGTSGIEQYF	TGTGCCAGCATTAACCCCGGGACTAGCGGGATTGAGCAGTACTTC	TRBV2	TRBJ2-7	TRBD2	-
CASSLAGVYNEQFF	TGTGCCAGCAGCTTAGCGGGAGTTTACAATGAGCAGTTCTTC	TRBV7-9	TRBJ2-1	-	-
CASSGTLAGYEQFF	TGTGCCAGCAGCGGTACCTTAGCGGGCTATGAGCAGTTCTTC	TRBV11-2	TRBJ2-1	TRBD2	-
CASSYQAGGPYEQYF	TGTGCCAGCAGTTACCAGGCGGGAGGACCCTACGAGCAGTACTTC	TRBV6-5	TRBJ2-7	TRBD2	-
CASSPPFSNSPLHF	TGTGCCAGCTCACCACCGTTCTCAAATTCACCCCTCCACTTT	TRBV18	TRBJ1-6	-	-
CASSTGTTGETQYF	TGTGCCAGTAGTACCGGGACTACGGGAGAGACCCAGTACTTC	TRBV19	TRBJ2-5	TRBD2	-
CASFLSRNIQYF	TGTGCCAGCTTTCTATCTCGAAACATTCAGTACTTC	TRBV2	TRBJ2-4	-	once
CASSPVSSGTQETQYF	TGCGCCAGCAGCCCGGTATCGTCGGGAACTCAAGAGACCCAGTACTTC	TRBV4-1	TRBJ2-5	-	-
CASRWDRGLNYGYTF	TGTGCCAGCAGATGGGACAGGGGACTCAACTATGGCTACACCTTC	TRBV2	TRBJ1-2	TRBD1	-
CSASTLREQYF	TGCAGTGCTAGTACTCTGAGAGAGCAGTACTTC	TRBV20-1	TRBJ2-7	-	few
CASSSRRGRTDTQYF	TGTGCCAGCAGTTCCCGGCGGGGGCGCACAGATACGCAGTATTTT	TRBV6-5	TRBJ2-3	-	once
CASSLPGAQQETQYF	TGCGCCAGCAGCCTTCCAGGGGCGCAACAAGAGACCCAGTACTTC	TRBV5-1	TRBJ2-5	-	once
CASSQCAGQGCPLHF	TGTGCCAGCAGCCAATGCGCGGGGCAAGGTTGCCCCCTCCACTTT	TRBV16	TRBJ1-6	-	once
CASSSRTLATGELFF	TGTGCCAGCAGTAGCCGGACACTAGCCACCGGGGAGCTGTTTTTT	TRBV7-3	TRBJ2-2	-	-
CASSPSGAGGSDTQYF	TGTGCCAGCAGCCCGTCCGGGGCGGGGGGATCAGATACGCAGTATTTT	TRBV7-3	TRBJ2-3	TRBD2	-
CASSYTGGNEKLFF	TGTGCCAGCAGTTATACAGGGGGAAATGAAAAACTGTTTTTT	TRBV6-5	TRBJ1-4	TRBD1	-
CASRTGGGPYEQYF	TGCGCCAGCAGAACGGGGGGCGGCCCCTACGAGCAGTACTTC	TRBV5-1	TRBJ2-7	-	-
CASSVGTPHEDTQYF	TGTGCCAGTAGTGTCGGGACACCCCACGAAGATACGCAGTATTTT	TRBV19	TRBJ2-3	-	-
CAISGQGKSSYEQYF	TGTGCCATCAGTGGACAGGGGAAAAGTAGCTACGAGCAGTACTTC	TRBV10-3	TRBJ2-7	TRBD1	-
CASSVASGSVRDTQYF	TGTGCCAGCAGTGTCGCTAGCGGGAGTGTCAGAGATACGCAGTATTTT	TRBV2	TRBJ2-3	TRBD2	-
CASSSAGTAATNEKLFF	TGTGCCAGCAGTTCCGCGGGGACAGCTGCAACTAATGAAAAACTGTTTTTT	TRBV28	TRBJ1-4	TRBD1	-
CASSFVTSGGHITYEQYF	TGTGCCAGCAGTTTCGTTACTAGCGGGGGCCATATTACCTACGAGCAGTACTTC	TRBV28	TRBJ2-7	TRBD2	-
CASSSPRPPGSPSSYEQYF	TGTGCCAGCAGCTCCCCCCGTCCTCCCGGATCCCCCAGCTCCTACGAGCAGTACTTC	TRBV7-9	TRBJ2-7	-	-
CAWSVGLQETQYF	TGTGCCTGGAGTGTAGGACTCCAAGAGACCCAGTACTTC	TRBV30	TRBJ2-5	-	-
CASSQTSEYNEQFF	TGTGCCAGCAGTCAGACTAGCGAGTACAATGAGCAGTTCTTC	TRBV6-5	TRBJ2-1	TRBD2	-
CASKPGLDQPQHF	TGTGCCAGCAAACCGGGGCTTGATCAGCCCCAGCATTTT	TRBV6-5	TRBJ1-5	-	few
CASSPDSQETQYF	TGCGCCAGCAGCCCGGACAGTCAAGAGACCCAGTACTTC	TRBV4-1	TRBJ2-5	-	-
CASSRTGQKYEQYF	TGTGCCAGCAGCCGGACGGGACAGAAATACGAGCAGTACTTC	TRBV7-3	TRBJ2-7	TRBD1	-
CASSLDLDNEQFF	TGTGCCAGCAGCTTAGACCTCGACAATGAGCAGTTCTTC	TRBV7-6	TRBJ2-1	-	once
CASSLIGGANTEAFF	TGCGCCAGCAGCTTGATCGGCGGGGCGAACACTGAAGCTTTCTTT	TRBV5-1	TRBJ1-1	-	-
CASSLALASPGELFF	TGCGCCAGCAGCTTGGCTCTAGCAAGTCCCGGGGAGCTGTTTTTT	TRBV5-1	TRBJ2-2	-	-
CASRALDRRGEAFF	TGTGCCAGCAGGGCCCTTGACAGGCGAGGTGAAGCTTTCTTT	TRBV2	TRBJ1-1	-	-
CASSLGGDEQFF	TGTGCCAGCAGCTTAGGGGGGGATGAGCAGTTCTTC	TRBV5-6	TRBJ2-1	-	few
CASSGGTASTDTQYF	TGTGCCAGCAGTGGCGGGACCGCTAGCACAGATACGCAGTATTTT	TRBV2	TRBJ2-3	-	-
CSVEDRKNYGYTF	TGCAGCGTTGAGGACAGGAAAAACTATGGCTACACCTTC	TRBV29-1	TRBJ1-2	TRBD1	-
CASSHTTEMFGYTF	TGCGCCAGCAGCCACACGACAGAAATGTTTGGCTACACCTTC	TRBV4-1	TRBJ1-2	-	few
CASSTGSGGVPGANVLTF	TGTGCCAGTAGTACCGGGTCGGGTGGGGTTCCTGGGGCCAACGTCCTGACTTTC	TRBV19	TRBJ2-6	-	-
CASSLFGGYEQYF	TGTGCCAGCAGCCTCTTCGGCGGCTACGAGCAGTACTTC	TRBV5-6	TRBJ2-7	-	-
CATRNLGGNYGYTF	TGTGCCACGCGAAACCTCGGGGGCAACTATGGCTACACCTTC	TRBV10-3	TRBJ1-2	-	-
CASAGEVEAFF	TGTGCCAGCGCCGGGGAAGTTGAAGCTTTCTTT	TRBV2	TRBJ1-1	-	-
CASSPPGQGYGELFF	TGTGCCAGCAGCCCCCCGGGACAGGGGTACGGGGAGCTGTTTTTT	TRBV5-6	TRBJ2-2	TRBD1	-
CASSLSQGRTGELFF	TGCGCCAGCAGCTTGTCTCAGGGGAGGACCGGGGAGCTGTTTTTT	TRBV5-1	TRBJ2-2	-	-
CASSQNTIYF	TGTGCCAGCTCTCAGAACACCATATATTTT	TRBV2	TRBJ1-3	-	-
CASRRARAGGWYEQYF	TGTGCCAGCAGGAGGGCCAGGGCAGGGGGCTGGTACGAGCAGTACTTC	TRBV28	TRBJ2-7	TRBD1	-
CASSSLTDTQYF	TGTGCCAGCAGCTCGCTCACAGATACGCAGTATTTT	TRBV7-9	TRBJ2-3	-	-
CASSLDSSGANVLTF	TGCGCCAGCAGCTTAGACAGCTCTGGGGCCAACGTCCTGACTTTC	TRBV11-3	TRBJ2-6	-	-
CASIDRDFRGYGYTF	TGTGCCAGCATCGACCGGGATTTCAGGGGCTATGGCTACACCTTC	TRBV6-1	TRBJ1-2	-	-
CASSFSTGETQYF	TGTGCCAGCAGCTTTTCGACCGGGGAGACCCAGTACTTC	TRBV7-3	TRBJ2-5	-	once
CASSPSGTSPTQYF	TGTGCCAGCAGCCCCTCCGGGACCTCGCCAACCCAGTACTTC	TRBV7-3	TRBJ2-5	-	-